The subject of this entry is one T cell receptor (beta chain). Its antigen is not known. At one end the junction does not follow the germline gene, possibly because of a read error. These data belong to a study of blood T cells in healthy people across ages. Study-level results: Conclusively comparing naive with antigen-experienced cells was impossible with unsorted PBMCs. There was no known CMV status for donors, so expanded clonotype changes were possibly confounded. A roughly linear age-dependent decrease characterized TCR beta diversity per million T cells. The diversity estimates, figures obtained from one million T cells, were considered underestimates.

The CDR3 consists of 16 residues. Germline CDR1 and CDR2: MNHEY and SVGAGI. A sample-barcoded 5' primer and a J-beta primer mix were used in a second PCR of roughly 7 to 12 cycles. TCRdb reprocessed the 5' RACE reads with MiXCR, giving one entry per CDR3 protein. The sample contains roughly 2 million distinct CDR3 sequences, roughly 52% of which appear only once. The rearrangement uses TRBV6-5 and TRBJ2-7; D is unresolved. The sample was blood. This TCR was recovered from a woman aged 35 to 49 in good health. CDR3 region: CVSSPFPTLLGYEQYF. Here the CDR3 DNA reads TGTGTCAGCAGCCCCTTCCCTACCCTGTTAGGATACGAGCAGTACTTC.